A selection of T cell receptor beta chains follows, all from one sample in a study of neurological immune-mediated disorders. TCRdb reanalysed the 5' RACE reads using MiXCR and keeps one entry per CDR3 protein. The table shows roughly 17,000 distinct CDR3 sequences, with around 2.5% occurring only once. Input material: PBMCs. The receptors stem from a woman in her late teens or twenties with multiple sclerosis. Each CDR3 is given with its conserved first and last residue.

CASSLGTGLDEKLFF	15	TRBV5-1	TRBJ1-4
CASSLMKRQPQHF	13	TRBV12-3/TRBV12-4	TRBJ1-5
CASKYGNQPQHF	12	TRBV12-3/TRBV12-4	TRBJ1-5
CASSYSGSTDTQYF	14	TRBV7-2	TRBJ2-3
CSASHRDRENYGYTF	15	TRBV20-1	TRBJ1-2
CASCLTTNEKLFF	13	TRBV12-3/TRBV12-4	TRBJ1-4
CASSYVGTGEGQETQYF	17	TRBV6-6	TRBJ2-5
CASSGGAAQETQYF	14	TRBV5-6	TRBJ2-5
CASSLGMSTDTQYF	14	TRBV6-5	TRBJ2-3
CASSGTSGSNEQFF	14	TRBV6-4	TRBJ2-1
CASSPRGGFNTGELFF	16	TRBV7-8	TRBJ2-2
CSVASGFNEKLFF	13	TRBV29-1	TRBJ1-4
CASRPRQIPYNEQFF	15	TRBV27	TRBJ2-1
CASSQMGGSYNEQFF	15	TRBV5-1	TRBJ2-1
CASSYSGTANYEQYF	15	TRBV6-5	TRBJ2-7
CSARVTSQGGEAFF	14	TRBV20-1	TRBJ1-1
CSVEASDTQYF	11	TRBV29-1	TRBJ2-3
CASSQGTGGYEQFF	14	TRBV14	TRBJ2-1
CASSPPGSSGNTIYF	15	TRBV18	TRBJ1-3
CASSLARQEFYGYTF	15	TRBV5-1	TRBJ1-2
CATQGQRRLGYTF	13	TRBV19	TRBJ1-2
CASSDSQNTEAFF	13	TRBV9	TRBJ1-1
CASSPAVADTQYF	13	TRBV7-2	TRBJ2-3
CASSLDPPLEQYF	13	TRBV7-9	TRBJ2-7
CASSAVGEQYF	11	TRBV5-8	TRBJ2-7
CSAPTSGNTGELFF	14	TRBV20-1	TRBJ2-2
CASRTGLGVYEQYF	14	TRBV27	TRBJ2-7
CSARRGNTEAFF	12	TRBV20-1	TRBJ1-1
CASSRRDRGQYEQYF	15	TRBV6-5	TRBJ2-7
CASSLWGAEQFF	12	TRBV27	TRBJ2-1
CASSLDPIGAFF	12	TRBV7-2	TRBJ1-1
CSATPWGANVLTF	13	TRBV20-1	TRBJ2-6
CASSLGSVYNEQFF	14	TRBV5-1	TRBJ2-1
CATSRAEESPLHF	13	TRBV15	TRBJ1-6
CSAADRSNQPQHF	13	TRBV20-1	TRBJ1-5
CSVASSGYEQYF	12	TRBV29-1	TRBJ2-7
CASSQEWRGGNSPLHF	16	TRBV3-1	TRBJ1-6
CASSSRGLAGETQYF	15	TRBV27	TRBJ2-5
CASSLSNIQYF	11	TRBV7-9	TRBJ2-4
CAISEGTSGRNSEQFF	16	TRBV10-3	TRBJ2-1
CASSFIGVNEQFF	13	TRBV11-2	TRBJ2-1
CAILTGREPAYEQYF	15	TRBV24-1	TRBJ2-7
CASSLTLGTEAFF	13	TRBV7-9	TRBJ1-1
CASSLEGGAKNIQYF	15	TRBV5-1	TRBJ2-4
CASSYSGSGPDTQYF	15	TRBV11-2	TRBJ2-3
CASSLAGGTGVLFF	14	TRBV11-2	TRBJ2-2
CASSQPETEAFF	12	TRBV12-3/TRBV12-4	TRBJ1-1
CASSRTTRVGGYTF	14	TRBV6-5	TRBJ1-2
CASSEFFNEQFF	12	TRBV2	TRBJ2-1
CASSQEMQSNQPQHF	15	TRBV4-3	TRBJ1-5
CASSHRDAGHIQYF	14	TRBV7-7	TRBJ2-4
CSARDSGRAKSYNEQFF	17	TRBV20-1	TRBJ2-1
CASSQVAPPLRVGYTEAFF	19	TRBV14	TRBJ1-1
CASSYSAGGTEAFF	14	TRBV3-1	TRBJ1-1
CASSRTGGYNSPLHF	15	TRBV28	TRBJ1-6